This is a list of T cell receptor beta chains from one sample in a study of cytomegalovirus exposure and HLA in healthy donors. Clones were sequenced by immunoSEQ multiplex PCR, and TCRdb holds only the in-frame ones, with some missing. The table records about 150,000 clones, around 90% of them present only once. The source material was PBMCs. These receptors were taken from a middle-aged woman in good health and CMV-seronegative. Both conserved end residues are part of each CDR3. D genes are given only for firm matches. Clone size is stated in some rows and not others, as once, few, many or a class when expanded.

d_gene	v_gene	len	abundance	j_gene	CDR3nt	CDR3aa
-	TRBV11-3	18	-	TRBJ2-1	TGTGCCAGCAGCTTAGATTTGGGGGCGGAGCTATCCTACAATGAGCAGTTCTTC	CASSLDLGAELSYNEQFF
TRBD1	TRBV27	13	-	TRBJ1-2	TGTGCCAGCGCGCTGAACAGGGGGGATGGCTACACCTTC	CASALNRGDGYTF
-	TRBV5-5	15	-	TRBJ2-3	TGTGCCAGCAGCCATCGGGGGGCCCCCACAGATACGCAGTATTTT	CASSHRGAPTDTQYF
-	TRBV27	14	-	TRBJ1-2	TGTGCCAGCAGTTTATCTGGGGGGAGTAATGGCTACACCTTC	CASSLSGGSNGYTF
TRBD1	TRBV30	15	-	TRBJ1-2	TGTGCCTGGAGTATAGGACAGGGGATCCACTATGGCTACACCTTC	CAWSIGQGIHYGYTF
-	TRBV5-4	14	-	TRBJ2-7	TGTGCCAGCGGCTTAGAGGGTAAAAGGTACGAGCAGTACTTC	CASGLEGKRYEQYF
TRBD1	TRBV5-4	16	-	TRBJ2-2	TGTGCCAGCAGCTTAGGGACAGGGGGTTTGGCCGGGGAGCTGTTTTTT	CASSLGTGGLAGELFF
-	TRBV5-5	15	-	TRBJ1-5	TGTGCCAGCAGCCTACGGGGGACGAGCAATCAGCCCCAGCATTTT	CASSLRGTSNQPQHF
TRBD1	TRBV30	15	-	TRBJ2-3	TGTGCCTGGAGTGTTAGGGACAGAGTCACAGATACGCAGTATTTT	CAWSVRDRVTDTQYF
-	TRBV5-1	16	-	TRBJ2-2	TGCGCCAGCAGTTCCAACCCAGGGGTTCTCACCGGGGAGCTGTTTTTT	CASSSNPGVLTGELFF
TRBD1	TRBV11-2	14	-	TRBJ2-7	TGTGCCAGCAGCTGGGGACAGGGGGCCCACGAGCAGTACTTC	CASSWGQGAHEQYF
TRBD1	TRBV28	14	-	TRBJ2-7	TGTGCCAGCAGTTTGGCAGGGGGTACCTACGAGCAGTACTTC	CASSLAGGTYEQYF
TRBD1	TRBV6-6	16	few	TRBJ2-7	TGTGCCAGCAGTTACTCCGGCGGGACAGGGGACTACGAGCAGTACTTC	CASSYSGGTGDYEQYF
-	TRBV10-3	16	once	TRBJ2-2	TGTGCCATCAATAGGGACTCCTCAAGGGGCACCGGGGAGCTGTTTTTT	CAINRDSSRGTGELFF
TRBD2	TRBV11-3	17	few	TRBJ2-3	TGTGCCAGCAGCTTAGACACTAGCGGGGCGTCCGAAGATACGCAGTATTTT	CASSLDTSGASEDTQYF
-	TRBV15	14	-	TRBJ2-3	TGTGCCACCAGCAGAGGCGGGACCGCAGATACGCAGTATTTT	CATSRGGTADTQYF
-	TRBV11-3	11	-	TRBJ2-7	TGTGCCAGCAGCTCAACCAGCGAGCAGTACTTC	CASSSTSEQYF
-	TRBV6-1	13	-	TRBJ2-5	TGTGCCAGCAGTGAGCGGGACTTAGAGACCCAGTACTTC	CASSERDLETQYF
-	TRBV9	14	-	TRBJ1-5	TGTGCCAGCAGCGGGGGGGGGTCAGGCCAGCCCCAGCATTTT	CASSGGGSGQPQHF
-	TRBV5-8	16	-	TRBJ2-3	TGTGCCAGCAGCTTGGCCATAACGAGGAGCACAGATACGCAGTATTTT	CASSLAITRSTDTQYF
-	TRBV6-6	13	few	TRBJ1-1	TGTGCCAGCAATTGGGAGGCCATGTATGAAGCTTTCTTT	CASNWEAMYEAFF
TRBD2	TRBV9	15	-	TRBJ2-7	TGTGCCAGCAGCGACGAACAGCGGGAGGGCTACGAGCAGTACTTC	CASSDEQREGYEQYF
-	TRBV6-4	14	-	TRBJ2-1	TGTGCCACCTCGGGGGGCACGCCCTACAATGAGCAGTTCTTC	CATSGGTPYNEQFF
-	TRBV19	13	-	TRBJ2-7	TGTGCCAGTAACCCCCGCGGGGGCAACCAGCAGTACTTC	CASNPRGGNQQYF
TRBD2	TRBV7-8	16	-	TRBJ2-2	TGTGCCAGCAGCGACCGACTAGCGGGGGGTACCGGGGAGCTGTTTTTT	CASSDRLAGGTGELFF
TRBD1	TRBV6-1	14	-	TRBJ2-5	TGTGCCAGCAGACTTACAGGGGACCAAGAGACCCAGTACTTC	CASRLTGDQETQYF
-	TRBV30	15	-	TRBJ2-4	TGTGCCTGGAGTGGACAGTTTCTAGCCAAAAACATTCAGTACTTC	CAWSGQFLAKNIQYF
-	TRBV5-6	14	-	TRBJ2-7	TGTGCCAGCAGCTCACTCCGGCGACTGGACGAGCAGTACTTC	CASSSLRRLDEQYF
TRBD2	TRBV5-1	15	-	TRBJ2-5	TGCGCCAGCAGCCCGGGACTACTATTGAGGGAGACCCAGTACTTC	CASSPGLLLRETQYF
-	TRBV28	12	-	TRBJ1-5	TGTGCCAGCAGTGTGACAAAACAGCCCCAGCATTTT	CASSVTKQPQHF
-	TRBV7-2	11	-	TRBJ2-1	TGTGCCAGCAGCTTAGGGGGCGAGCAGTTCTTC	CASSLGGEQFF
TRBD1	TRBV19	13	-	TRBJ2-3	TGTGCCAGCAGGGACAGCCGCACAGATACGCAGTATTTT	CASRDSRTDTQYF
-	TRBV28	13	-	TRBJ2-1	TGTGCCAGCAGTCCGGGACTGACCAATGAGCAGTTCTTC	CASSPGLTNEQFF
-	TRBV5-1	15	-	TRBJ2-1	TGCGCCAGCAGCCTTACAGGGTTCACCTACAATGAGCAGTTCTTC	CASSLTGFTYNEQFF
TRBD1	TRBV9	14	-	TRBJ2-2	TGTGCCAGCAGCGTACAGGGGGCCACCGGGGAGCTGTTTTTT	CASSVQGATGELFF
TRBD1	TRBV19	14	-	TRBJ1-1	TGTGCCAGTAGGCCAAACCGACAGGGGAGGGGAGCTTTCTTT	CASRPNRQGRGAFF
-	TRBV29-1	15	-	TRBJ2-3	TGCAGCGTTGAAGATCCGAGACAGTTCACAGATACGCAGTATTTT	CSVEDPRQFTDTQYF
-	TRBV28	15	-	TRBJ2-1	TGTGCCAGCAGTTTATTAGGGGTGGCCTACAATGAGCAGTTCTTC	CASSLLGVAYNEQFF
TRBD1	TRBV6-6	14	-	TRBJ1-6	TGTGCCAGCAGGCCGGGACAGACTAATTCACCCCTCCACTTT	CASRPGQTNSPLHF
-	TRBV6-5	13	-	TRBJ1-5	TGTGCCAGCAGTCCGACAGTCCATCAGCCCCAGCATTTT	CASSPTVHQPQHF
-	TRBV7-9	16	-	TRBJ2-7	TGTGCCAGCAGCTGGTCTCGGGCGGGGAACTCCTACGAGCAGTACTTC	CASSWSRAGNSYEQYF
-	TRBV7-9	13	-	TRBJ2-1	TGTGCCAGCAGTTCCTATCCAGGCTCCGAGCAGTTCTTC	CASSSYPGSEQFF
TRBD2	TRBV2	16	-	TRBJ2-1	TGTGCCAGCGGGGGACTAGCGGGAGCTTGGTTCGATGAGCAGTTCTTC	CASGGLAGAWFDEQFF
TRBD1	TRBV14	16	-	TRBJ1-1	TGTGCCAGCAGCCAGAGACAGGGGCAAGGCAACACTGAAGCTTTCTTT	CASSQRQGQGNTEAFF
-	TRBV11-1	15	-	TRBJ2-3	TGTGCCAGCAGCTTAGCGGGAGCAGTTTTAGATACGCAGTATTTT	CASSLAGAVLDTQYF
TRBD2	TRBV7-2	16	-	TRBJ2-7	TGTGCCAGCAGCGCCGGGACTAGCGGTCCCCGCGGTCAGCAGTACTTC	CASSAGTSGPRGQQYF
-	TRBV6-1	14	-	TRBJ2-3	TGTGCCAGCAGTTTTCGAACAGATGCCAATACGCAGTATTTT	CASSFRTDANTQYF
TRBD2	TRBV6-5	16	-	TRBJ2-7	TGTGCCAGCAGTTACTCGGCTAGCGGACCAACCTACGAGCAGTACTTC	CASSYSASGPTYEQYF
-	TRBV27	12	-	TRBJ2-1	TGTGCCAGCAGTATTCCCCCAGATGAGCAGTTCTTC	CASSIPPDEQFF
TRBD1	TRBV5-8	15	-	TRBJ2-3	TGTGCCAGCAGCACTAAGACAGGGGTGACAGATACGCAGTATTTT	CASSTKTGVTDTQYF
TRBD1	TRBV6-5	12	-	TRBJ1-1	TGTGCCAGCAGTTGGGGGACAGCCGAAGCTTTCTTT	CASSWGTAEAFF
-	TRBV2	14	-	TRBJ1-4	TGTGCCAGCAGTGACGGCAGGGGACGTGAAAAACTGTTTTTT	CASSDGRGREKLFF